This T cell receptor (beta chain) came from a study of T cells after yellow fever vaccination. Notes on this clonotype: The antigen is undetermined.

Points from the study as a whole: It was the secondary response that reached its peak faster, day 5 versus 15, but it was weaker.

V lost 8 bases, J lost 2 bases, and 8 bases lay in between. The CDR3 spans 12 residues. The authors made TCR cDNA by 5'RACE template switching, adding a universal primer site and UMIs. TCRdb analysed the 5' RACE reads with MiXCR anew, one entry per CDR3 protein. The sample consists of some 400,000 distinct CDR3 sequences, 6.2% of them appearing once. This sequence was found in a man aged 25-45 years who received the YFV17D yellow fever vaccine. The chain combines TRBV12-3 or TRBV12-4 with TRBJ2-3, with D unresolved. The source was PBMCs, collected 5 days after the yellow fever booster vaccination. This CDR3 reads CASLSHTDTQYF. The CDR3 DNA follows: TGTGCCAGCTTGAGCCACACAGATACGCAGTATTTT.